This T cell receptor beta chain is from a study of neoadjuvant nivolumab and ipilimumab in lung cancer. Study-wide results and limits: Resected-tumor TCR richness correlated positively with pretherapy blood richness.

Note on this clone: Its antigen is not known.

Produced via immunoSEQ multiplex PCR; TCRdb's table is partial and in-frame only. This sample has about 4,000 clones; roughly three quarters occur once, and the top ten carry around 5%. The CDR3 contains 15 residues. Germline V gene sequence: CDR1 KGHSH, CDR2 LQKENI. With V trimmed by 3 bases and J by 10 bases, 6 bases remained unmatched. The TCR sequence derives from an adult with non-small cell lung cancer. The sample in question was peripheral blood, obtained after neoadjuvant nivolumab, alone or with ipilimumab, at or shortly before surgery. This chain connects TRBV18 to TRBJ1-6; TRBD1 agrees at 10 bases. CDR3 residues: CASSPSGTGESPLHF. The CDR3 DNA follows: TGTGCCAGCTCACCTTCCGGGACAGGGGAATCACCCCTCCACTTT.